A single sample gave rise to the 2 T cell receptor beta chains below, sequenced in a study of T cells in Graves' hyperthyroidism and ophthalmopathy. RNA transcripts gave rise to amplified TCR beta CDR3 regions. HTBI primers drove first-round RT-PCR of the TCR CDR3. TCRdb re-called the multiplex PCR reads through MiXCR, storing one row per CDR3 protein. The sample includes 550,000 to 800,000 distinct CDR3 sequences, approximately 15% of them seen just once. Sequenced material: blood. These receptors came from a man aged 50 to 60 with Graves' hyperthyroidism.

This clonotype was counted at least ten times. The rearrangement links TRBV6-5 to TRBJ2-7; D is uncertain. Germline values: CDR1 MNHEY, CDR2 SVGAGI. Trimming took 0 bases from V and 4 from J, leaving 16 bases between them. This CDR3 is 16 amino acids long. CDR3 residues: CASSYSRFGKGYEQYF. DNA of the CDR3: TGTGCCAGCAGTTACTCGAGATTTGGGAAAGGGTACGAGCAGTACTTC.

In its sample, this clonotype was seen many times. In DNA form, the CDR3 reads TGTGCCAGCAGTGAACAACAGGGCACCTATGGCTACACCTTC. It translates to CASSEQQGTYGYTF. The chain joins TRBV6-1 to TRBJ1-2; D may be TRBD1 (6 bases). V was shortened by 2 bases and J by 4 bases, with 11 bases between the two germline ends. This CDR3 spans 14 amino acids. Germline CDR1 is MNHNS and CDR2 is SASEGT.